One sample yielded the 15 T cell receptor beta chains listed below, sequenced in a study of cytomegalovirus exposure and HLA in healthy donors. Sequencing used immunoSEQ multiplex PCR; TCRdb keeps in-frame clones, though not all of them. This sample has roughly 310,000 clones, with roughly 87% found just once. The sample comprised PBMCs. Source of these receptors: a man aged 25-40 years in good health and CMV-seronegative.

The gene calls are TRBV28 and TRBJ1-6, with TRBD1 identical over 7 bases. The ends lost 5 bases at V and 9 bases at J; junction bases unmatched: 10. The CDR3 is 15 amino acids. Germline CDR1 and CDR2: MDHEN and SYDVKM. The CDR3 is CASSPPKRGLSPLHF. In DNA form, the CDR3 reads TGTGCCAGCAGTCCCCCGAAGAGGGGGCTTTCACCCCTCCACTTT.

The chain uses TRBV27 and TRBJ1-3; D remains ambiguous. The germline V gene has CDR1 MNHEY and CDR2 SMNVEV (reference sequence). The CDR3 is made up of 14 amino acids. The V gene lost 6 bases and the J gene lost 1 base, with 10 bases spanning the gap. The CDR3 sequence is CASRSIESGNTIYF. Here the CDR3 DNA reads TGTGCCAGCAGATCAATAGAATCTGGAAACACCATATATTTT.

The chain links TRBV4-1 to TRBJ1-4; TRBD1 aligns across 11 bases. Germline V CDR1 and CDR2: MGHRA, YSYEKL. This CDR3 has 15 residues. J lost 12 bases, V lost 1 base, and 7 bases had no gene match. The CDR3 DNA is TGCGCCAGCAGCCAAGCCGGGACAGGGGGACAGGAACTGTTTTTT. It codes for CASSQAGTGGQELFF.

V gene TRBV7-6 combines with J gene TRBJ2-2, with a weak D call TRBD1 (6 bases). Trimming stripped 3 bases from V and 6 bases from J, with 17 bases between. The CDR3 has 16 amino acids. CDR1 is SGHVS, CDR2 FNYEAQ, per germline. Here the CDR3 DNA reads TGTGCCAGCAGCTTCCTGGGGGTTAAGGGGGCCGGGGAGCTGTTTTTT. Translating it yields CASSFLGVKGAGELFF.

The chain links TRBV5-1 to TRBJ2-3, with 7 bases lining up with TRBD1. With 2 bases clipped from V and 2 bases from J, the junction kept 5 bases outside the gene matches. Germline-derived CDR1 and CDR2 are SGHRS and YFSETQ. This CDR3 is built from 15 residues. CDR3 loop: CASSFGTGATDTQYF. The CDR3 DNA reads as TGCGCCAGCAGCTTCGGAACAGGGGCCACAGATACGCAGTATTTT. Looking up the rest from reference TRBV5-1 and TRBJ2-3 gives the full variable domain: KAGVTQTPRYLIKTRGQQVTLSCSPISGHRSVSWYQQTPGQGLQFLFEYFSETQRNKGNFPGRFSGRQFSNSRSEMNVSTLELGDSALYLCASSFGTGATDTQYFGPGTRLTVL.

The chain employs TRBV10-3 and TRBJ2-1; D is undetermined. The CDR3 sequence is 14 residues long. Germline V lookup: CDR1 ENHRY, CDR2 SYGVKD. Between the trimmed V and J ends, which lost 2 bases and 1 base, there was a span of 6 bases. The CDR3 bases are TGTGCCATCAGTGAGGCGCTGTCCTACAATGAGCAGTTCTTC. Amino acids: CAISEALSYNEQFF.

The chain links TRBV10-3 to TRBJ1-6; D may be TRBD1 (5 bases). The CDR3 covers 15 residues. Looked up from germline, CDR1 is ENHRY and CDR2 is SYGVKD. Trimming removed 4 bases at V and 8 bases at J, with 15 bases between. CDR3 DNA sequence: TGTGCCATCAGTGGTGCGGGGCAGACACATTCACCCCTCCACTTT. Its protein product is CAISGAGQTHSPLHF.

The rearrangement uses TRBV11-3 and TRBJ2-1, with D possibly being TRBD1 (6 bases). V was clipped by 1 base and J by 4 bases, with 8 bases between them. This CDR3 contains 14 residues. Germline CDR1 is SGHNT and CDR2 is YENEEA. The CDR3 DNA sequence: TGTGCCAGCAGCTTAGTCGGACAGTACAATGAGCAGTTCTTC. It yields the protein CASSLVGQYNEQFF.

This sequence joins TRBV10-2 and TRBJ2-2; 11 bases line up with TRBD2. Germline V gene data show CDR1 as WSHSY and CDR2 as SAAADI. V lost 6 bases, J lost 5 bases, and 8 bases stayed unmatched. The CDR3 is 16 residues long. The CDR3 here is CASSDRLAGKTGELFF. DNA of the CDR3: TGCGCCAGCAGCGACCGACTAGCGGGAAAAACCGGGGAGCTGTTTTTT.

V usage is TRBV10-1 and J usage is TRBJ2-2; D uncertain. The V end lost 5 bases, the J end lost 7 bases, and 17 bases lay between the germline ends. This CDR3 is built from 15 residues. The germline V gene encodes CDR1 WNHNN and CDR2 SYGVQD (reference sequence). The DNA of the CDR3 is TGCGCCAGCAGTCCTGACACTCGTTCTGGCGGGGAGCTGTTTTTT. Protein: CASSPDTRSGGELFF.

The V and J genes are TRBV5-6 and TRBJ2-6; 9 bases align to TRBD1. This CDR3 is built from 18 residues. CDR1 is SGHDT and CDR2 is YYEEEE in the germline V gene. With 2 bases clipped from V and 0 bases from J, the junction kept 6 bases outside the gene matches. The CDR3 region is CASSLFPGQGSGANVLTF. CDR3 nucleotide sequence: TGTGCCAGCAGCTTATTTCCGGGACAGGGCTCTGGGGCCAACGTCCTGACTTTC.

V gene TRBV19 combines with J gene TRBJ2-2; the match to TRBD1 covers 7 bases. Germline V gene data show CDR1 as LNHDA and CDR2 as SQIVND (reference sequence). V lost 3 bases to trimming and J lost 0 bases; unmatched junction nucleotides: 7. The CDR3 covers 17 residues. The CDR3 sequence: CASSITRQGTNTGELFF. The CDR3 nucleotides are TGTGCCAGTAGTATTACCCGACAGGGTACGAACACCGGGGAGCTGTTTTTT.

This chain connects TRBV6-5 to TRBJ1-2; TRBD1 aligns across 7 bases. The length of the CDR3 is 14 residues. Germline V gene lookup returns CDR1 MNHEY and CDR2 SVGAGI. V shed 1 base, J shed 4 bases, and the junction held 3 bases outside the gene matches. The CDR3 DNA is TGTGCCAGCAGTTACTTTCGACAGGGCTATGGCTACACCTTC. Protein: CASSYFRQGYGYTF.

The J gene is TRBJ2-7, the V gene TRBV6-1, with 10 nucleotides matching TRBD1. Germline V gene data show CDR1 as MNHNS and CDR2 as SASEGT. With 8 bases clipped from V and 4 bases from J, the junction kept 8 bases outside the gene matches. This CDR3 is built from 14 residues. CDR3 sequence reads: CASFRDRGQYEQYF. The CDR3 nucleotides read TGTGCCAGCTTCAGGGACAGGGGCCAGTACGAGCAGTACTTC.

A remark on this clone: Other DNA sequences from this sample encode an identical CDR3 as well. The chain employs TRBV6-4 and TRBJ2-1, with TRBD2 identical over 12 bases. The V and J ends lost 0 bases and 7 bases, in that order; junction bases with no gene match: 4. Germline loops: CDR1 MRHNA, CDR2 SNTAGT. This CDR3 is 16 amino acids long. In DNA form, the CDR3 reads TGTGCCAGCAGTGACTCAGGAACTAGCGGGGGGAATGAGCAGTTCTTC. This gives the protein CASSDSGTSGGNEQFF.